This T cell receptor (beta chain) was identified during a study of blood T cells in healthy people across ages. PCR was performed a second time for about 6 to 12 cycles using a sample-barcoded 5' primer and a J-beta primer mix. TCRdb analysed the 5' RACE reads with MiXCR anew, one entry per CDR3 protein. The repertoire consists of roughly 1,800,000 distinct CDR3 sequences, with around 50% occurring once and the leading ten covering 2.1%. Germline loops: CDR1 SGDLS, CDR2 YYNGEE. The CDR3 consists of 16 residues. V lost 4 bases and J 0 bases, leaving 14 bases between the germline ends. At least 6 million PBMCs were isolated per sample.

The sequenced sample consisted of blood. The sequence came from a woman between 40 and 55 years old in good health. V usage is TRBV9 and J usage is TRBJ2-1; D unresolved. The CDR3, as DNA: TGTGCCAGCAGCCATAATCTGGGTCTCTCCTACAATGAGCAGTTCTTC. It specifies CASSHNLGLSYNEQFF.